The rows below give T cell receptor beta chains drawn from one sample of a study of blood T cell repertoires in COVID-19. Libraries were prepared by immunoSEQ multiplex PCR; TCRdb keeps only in-frame clonotypes and omits some of them. Altogether 250,000 to 350,000 clones are present, around 90% being singletons, with the ten largest covering about 1%. Sequenced: PBMCs or T cells enriched from blood (not recorded which). The source is a woman aged 25 to 39 who had recovered from COVID-19. CDR3s include the opening cysteine and the closing phenylalanine or tryptophan. Fields, in order: D gene, J gene, clone size, CDR3 length, V gene, CDR3 protein, CDR3 DNA. The D gene is left open where the match is weak. The size field is filled for only some rows; it gives once, few, many or a size class.

.	TRBJ1-3	once	15	TRBV5-6	CASSLPVISGNTIYF	TGTGCCAGCAGCTTGCCGGTTATCTCTGGAAACACCATATATTTT
.	TRBJ2-2	once	12	TRBV12-3/TRBV12-4	CAVSGVKGELFF	TGTGCCGTTTCAGGGGTAAAGGGGGAGCTGTTTTTT
.	TRBJ2-7	.	13	TRBV6-5	CASSYTGGYEQYF	TGTGCCAGCAGTTACACTGGCGGCTACGAGCAGTACTTC
.	TRBJ1-1	.	13	TRBV6-1	CASSERAADEAFF	TGTGCCAGCAGTGAACGCGCGGCGGATGAAGCTTTCTTT
.	TRBJ1-1	.	14	TRBV6-5	CASSPRTGPIEAFF	TGTGCCAGCAGCCCCCGTACAGGCCCGATTGAAGCTTTCTTT
.	TRBJ2-7	.	14	TRBV28	CASSLIRTKREQYF	TGTGCCAGCAGTTTAATCCGGACTAAGCGCGAGCAGTACTTC
TRBD1	TRBJ2-1	.	14	TRBV11-3	CASRRDRNLNEQFF	TGTGCCAGCCGAAGGGACAGGAACCTCAATGAGCAGTTCTTC
.	TRBJ2-5	.	16	TRBV19	CASSISAGSQVETQYF	TGTGCCAGTAGTATATCGGCGGGTTCCCAAGTCGAGACCCAGTACTTC
TRBD1	TRBJ2-1	.	16	TRBV6-1	CASSEQGVPPYNEQFF	TGTGCCAGCAGTGAACAGGGGGTGCCCCCCTACAATGAGCAGTTCTTC
.	TRBJ2-3	once	16	TRBV9	CASSPTLGENTDTQYF	TGTGCCAGCAGCCCCACCTTGGGAGAAAACACAGATACGCAGTATTTT
.	TRBJ2-1	.	11	TRBV28	CASSHSLKQFF	TGTGCCAGCAGCCATAGTCTTAAGCAGTTCTTC
TRBD1	TRBJ1-1	once	12	TRBV29-1	CSGGDRNTEAFF	TGCAGCGGGGGGGACAGGAACACTGAAGCTTTCTTT
.	TRBJ1-2	once	16	TRBV6-6	CASSYSNRVDNYGYTF	TGTGCCAGCAGTTACTCAAACAGGGTCGACAACTATGGCTACACCTTC
TRBD2	TRBJ2-7	.	17	TRBV20-1	CSASGRDKGLRIYEQYF	TGCAGTGCTAGTGGGAGGGATAAGGGACTTCGAATTTACGAGCAGTACTTC
TRBD1	TRBJ1-1	.	13	TRBV6-5	CASRTQGLTEAFF	TGTGCCAGCAGGACACAGGGGCTCACTGAAGCTTTCTTT
.	TRBJ1-2	.	11	TRBV29-1	CSVEGASGYTF	TGCAGCGTTGAAGGGGCAAGTGGCTACACCTTC
TRBD1	TRBJ1-5	.	15	TRBV18	CASSPSGGSNQPQHF	TGTGCCAGCTCACCATCAGGGGGTAGCAATCAGCCCCAGCATTTT
TRBD1	TRBJ1-5	.	16	TRBV7-2	CASSPQGPTLGQPQHF	TGTGCCAGCAGCCCACAGGGGCCCACTTTGGGTCAGCCCCAGCATTTT
TRBD1	TRBJ1-6	.	17	TRBV7-8	CASTLARGTAFNSPLHF	TGTGCCAGCACCTTGGCCAGGGGGACAGCATTTAATTCACCCCTCCACTTT
.	TRBJ1-1	.	15	TRBV25-1	CASSSRGSMNTEAFF	TGTGCCAGCAGTTCCAGGGGATCCATGAACACTGAAGCTTTCTTT
.	TRBJ2-5	.	15	TRBV3-1/TRBV3-2	CASSPLAAPRETQYF	TGTGCCAGCAGCCCCTTAGCGGCCCCGCGAGAGACCCAGTACTTC
TRBD1	TRBJ1-5	.	14	TRBV19	CASSVTGETQPQHF	TGTGCCAGTAGTGTAACAGGGGAAACTCAGCCCCAGCATTTT
.	TRBJ1-1	once	19	TRBV24-1	CAKPHTTKQGTLMSTEAFF	TGTGCCAAGCCCCACACTACCAAACAGGGAACCTTAATGAGCACTGAAGCTTTCTTT
TRBD1	TRBJ2-3	.	16	TRBV4-1	CASSPVSTGLTDTQYF	TGCGCCAGCAGCCCCGTTTCGACAGGGCTCACAGATACGCAGTATTTT
.	TRBJ2-4	.	14	TRBV2	CASSVGGAENIQYF	TGTGCCAGCAGTGTAGGAGGAGCGGAAAACATTCAGTACTTC
TRBD1	TRBJ2-1	.	17	TRBV7-9	CASSLAGGQGLRNEQFF	TGTGCCAGCAGCTTAGCAGGCGGACAGGGGTTGAGGAATGAGCAGTTCTTC
TRBD1	TRBJ1-2	.	17	TRBV5-1	CASSSWTWDRANYGYTF	TGCGCCAGCAGCTCCTGGACTTGGGACAGGGCCAACTATGGCTACACCTTC
.	TRBJ1-6	.	15	TRBV18	CASSPLSSLNSPLHF	TGTGCCAGCTCACCACTTTCCAGTTTAAATTCACCCCTCCACTTT
.	TRBJ2-3	.	13	TRBV11-3	CASSPGPADTQYF	TGTGCCAGCAGCCCTGGCCCCGCAGATACGCAGTATTTT
TRBD1	TRBJ1-2	.	12	TRBV20-1	CSASDRGNGYTF	TGCAGTGCTAGTGACAGGGGTAACGGCTACACCTTC
.	TRBJ1-1	.	15	TRBV6-1	CASSQSGFMNTEAFF	TGTGCCAGCAGCCAATCAGGGTTCATGAACACTGAAGCTTTCTTT
TRBD2	TRBJ2-1	.	15	TRBV7-9	CASSLNPPGGAEQFF	TGTGCCAGCAGCTTAAACCCCCCGGGAGGTGCGGAGCAGTTCTTC
.	TRBJ2-7	.	13	TRBV27	CASSFRGSYEQYF	TGTGCCAGCAGTTTCAGGGGAAGCTACGAGCAGTACTTC